The 2 T cell receptor beta chains below come from one sample, sequenced in a study of T-cell memory formation after mild COVID-19. TCRdb recomputed calls from the 5' RACE reads with MiXCR, one row per CDR3 protein. The sample carries about 180,000 distinct CDR3 sequences, less than 20% recorded once. Sequencing used PBMCs or a T cell subset sorted from them (not recorded which). The source is a man aged 18 to 29 who had mild COVID-19 (a few samples of this study predate the infection). Cell type and time point are not known.

This clonotype was detected only a few times. The rearrangement joins TRBV7-6 to TRBJ1-1; no firm D call. The CDR3 has 13 amino acids. CDR1 and CDR2 from the germline V gene are SGHVS and FNYEAQ. Trimming took off 5 bases at V and 2 bases at J, with 9 bases between the two ends. The chain's CDR3 is CASSAGPNTEAFF. The CDR3 DNA reads as TGTGCCAGCAGCGCCGGACCCAACACTGAAGCTTTCTTT.

The V and J genes are TRBV2 and TRBJ2-7, with D possibly being TRBD1 (5 bases). The CDR3 covers 13 residues. The V and J ends lost 4 bases and 2 bases respectively, with 9 bases between them. Germline-derived CDR1 and CDR2 are SNHLY and FYNNEI. The CDR3 sequence: CASSVSRAYEQYV. CDR3 nucleotides: TGTGCCAGCAGTGTGTCCAGGGCCTACGAGCAGTACGTC.